This T cell receptor (beta chain) came from a study of cytomegalovirus exposure and HLA in healthy donors. Study overall: The approximately 110 validation repertoires, a later analysis reported, used the same platform as the 550 to 800 first-cohort repertoires. Study conclusions and caveats: Confirmation was obtained in vitro that three CMV-associated chains are specific for CMV antigens. Listed as cytomegalovirus-associated were 150 or so TCR beta chains.

Turning to this clone: Its cognate antigen is unknown.

Deletions cut 3 bases from V and 0 bases from J, with 18 bases between. This CDR3 is built from 18 residues. Germline V gene lookup returns CDR1 SEHNR and CDR2 FQNEAQ (reference sequence). The donors belonged to the roughly 110-subject validation cohort, separate from the roughly 700-subject first cohort. Data came from immunoSEQ multiplex PCR; TCRdb stores just in-frame clones and leaves some out. The data show more than 130,000 clones, about 86% seen once. The chain joins TRBV7-9 to TRBJ1-5, with TRBD1 as a possible D gene (6 bases). The sequence derives from a woman under 30 in good health and CMV-seropositive. Material: PBMCs. CDR3 in amino acids: CASSLAPGRGYSNQPQHF. The CDR3 coding sequence is TGTGCCAGCAGCTTGGCCCCAGGTAGGGGGTATAGCAATCAGCCCCAGCATTTT.